This T cell receptor (beta chain) was sequenced during a study of beta chain features in type 1 diabetes. In the study overall: There was similarity between patients and healthy donors in age, gender and cell yields.

As concerns this clone: Antigen: not known.

The study, taken as a whole, reports: Moderate yet significant TCRB CDR3 shortening was seen in Type 1 diabetes patients in all four CD4+ subsets. No resolution was reached here on whether HLA type influences TCRB rearrangement. VDJ junctions from type 1 diabetes patients carried fewer insertions and larger deletions. Patients' naive, central memory and Treg TCRB repertoires seemed closer to one another than those of healthy donors.

Expressed TCRB transcripts were sequenced, since all the RNA that had been isolated was reverse transcribed. Using immunoSEQ multiplex PCR, the repertoire was profiled, and TCRdb retains in-frame clones only, with some absent. Among 150,000 to 200,000 clones, less than 10% were seen once, and the ten largest hold about 0.5%. Looked up from germline, CDR1 is SGHRS and CDR2 is YFSETQ. The CDR3 has 17 residues. V was clipped by 1 base and J by 0 bases; unmatched bases: 7. The chain links TRBV5-1 to TRBJ2-3, with TRBD2 identical over 8 bases. Sequenced sample: central memory CD4+ T cells from blood. This receptor was identified in a man aged 18 to 29 with type 1 diabetes. In nucleotides, the CDR3 is TGCGCCAGCAGCTTGTCGTTAGCGGGGCAAAGCACAGATACGCAGTATTTT. This sequence encodes CASSLSLAGQSTDTQYF.